One sample yielded the 28 T cell receptor beta chains listed below, sequenced in a study of shared clonotypes between healthy human individuals. Assay: immunoSEQ multiplex PCR; the TCRdb copy retains only in-frame clones and omits some. The profile covers under 600,000 clones, with around 77% appearing a single time and about 11% taken by the ten largest. Sample: PBMCs. Receptors originate from a woman aged 40 to 50 in good health. Some clones in this sample may be carry-over from other donors' samples.

This sequence joins TRBV7-9 and TRBJ2-7; TRBD2 matches at 12 bases. J gave up 2 bases and V 11 bases, and 4 bases lay outside the gene matches. Germline lookup yields CDR1 SEHNR and CDR2 FQNEAQ (reference sequence). The CDR3 is 13 residues long. CDR3 bases: TGTGCCGGAGGACTAGCGGGGACCTACGAGCAGTACTTC. Residues: CAGGLAGTYEQYF.

This chain links TRBV27 with TRBJ2-1, with D possibly being TRBD2 (5 bases). The CDR3 contains 16 residues. V lost 2 bases and J 12 bases, leaving 23 bases between the germline ends. From germline, CDR1 is MNHEY and CDR2 SMNVEV (reference sequence). CDR3 DNA: TGTGCCAGCAGTTTAGTGGCCGTCGTCCCATTAGAGGGGCAGTTCTTC. Amino acids: CASSLVAVVPLEGQFF.

The chain uses TRBV18 and TRBJ1-4, with a possible D match to TRBD1 (6 bases). CDR3 length: 16 amino acids. Trimming pared 3 bases from V and 0 bases from J, leaving 11 bases between. Germline-derived CDR1 and CDR2 are KGHSH and LQKENI. This chain's CDR3 is CASSPQGPATNEKLFF. CDR3 nucleotide sequence: TGTGCCAGCTCACCCCAGGGGCCAGCAACTAATGAAAAACTGTTTTTT.

The rearrangement uses TRBV4-2 and TRBJ2-1, with D perhaps TRBD1 or TRBD2 (5 bases each). The CDR3 runs to 11 residues. V was pared by 4 bases and J by 9 bases, with 7 bases between. CDR1 LGHNA and CDR2 YNFKEQ come from the germline V gene. CDR3: CASSLRGEQFF. The CDR3 region has the DNA TGTGCCAGCAGCCTGAGGGGTGAGCAGTTCTTC.

A word on this clone: A far larger clone is off by one base, so a read error is likely. The sample carries other DNA sequences with the same CDR3. The chain links TRBV4-1 to TRBJ2-3, with 7 positions matching TRBD2. Looked up from germline, CDR1 is MGHRA and CDR2 is YSYEKL. J was trimmed by 3 bases and V by 2 bases; bases with no gene match: 8. The CDR3 length is 16 residues. The CDR3 nucleotides read TGCGCCAGCAGCCAACGCGTGGGGGGGAAGACAGATACGCAGTATTTT. Translation gives CASSQRVGGKTDTQYF.

This clone has only a few counts. This rearrangement joins TRBV18 to TRBJ1-1, with D possibly being TRBD1 (5 bases). Trimming took 4 bases from V and 7 from J, leaving 22 bases between them. CDR1 and CDR2 from the germline V gene are KGHSH and LQKENI. This CDR3 has 16 residues. The CDR3 protein is CASSLREPGGGDEAFF. In nucleotides, the CDR3 is TGTGCCAGCTCACTCCGGGAGCCCGGCGGGGGGGATGAAGCTTTCTTT.

The CDR3 sequence: CASSGSDTQYF. The CDR3 DNA is TGTGCCAGCAGCGGATCAGATACGCAGTATTTT. The chain combines TRBV27 with TRBJ2-3; no clear D gene. The CDR3 totals 11 residues. Per the germline V gene, CDR1 is MNHEY and CDR2 is SMNVEV (reference sequence). The ends were cut back, 6 bases at V and 4 bases at J, with 5 bases in the middle.

This clone was counted a single time. The chain employs TRBV6-6 and TRBJ2-5; 8 positions agree with TRBD2. Germline CDR1 MNHNY, CDR2 SVGAGI (reference sequence). This CDR3 has 14 amino acids. V was clipped by 5 bases and J by 5 bases; unmatched bases: 7. This chain's CDR3 is CASSPPGLGETQYF. CDR3 sequence (DNA): TGTGCCAGCAGTCCGCCGGGACTAGGGGAGACCCAGTACTTC.

This rearrangement joins TRBV18 to TRBJ2-5; TRBD1 might be the D (6 bases). CDR1 and CDR2 from the germline V gene are KGHSH and LQKENI. This CDR3 has 13 residues. With 6 bases removed from V and 1 base from J, the gap between germline ends came to 9 bases. The CDR3 coding sequence is TGTGCCAGCTCCCGGACAGTCCAAGAGACCCAGTACTTC. Protein: CASSRTVQETQYF.

The chain is built from TRBV18 and TRBJ1-1; TRBD1 matches at 7 bases. The V gene's germline CDR1 is KGHSH and CDR2 LQKENI. J lost 0 bases, V lost 1 base, and 11 bases had no gene match. The CDR3 totals 18 residues. The CDR3 reads CASSPQQLRDRLNTEAFF. The CDR3 DNA sequence: TGTGCCAGCTCACCACAGCAATTAAGGGACAGACTGAACACTGAAGCTTTCTTT.

The chain is built from TRBV6-5 and TRBJ1-4, with 8 positions matching TRBD1. CDR3 size: 13 residues. Germline CDR1 MNHEY, CDR2 SVGAGI. The J segment lost 10 bases and the V segment lost 10 bases, leaving 11 bases of the junction unmatched. The CDR3 region is CATSGRGRGKLFF. The CDR3 coding sequence is TGTGCCACCTCAGGCAGGGGGCGTGGAAAACTGTTTTTT.

In this sample, this clone turned up a few times. The V gene is TRBV28, the J gene TRBJ1-1; 7 bases fit TRBD1. This CDR3 has 13 amino acids. In germline, CDR1 is MDHEN, CDR2 SYDVKM. With 8 bases clipped from V and 4 bases from J, the junction kept 7 bases outside the gene matches. This chain's CDR3 is CASLKTGLTEAFF. CDR3 DNA sequence: TGTGCCAGCCTTAAGACAGGGCTCACTGAAGCTTTCTTT.

About this clone: A read error may explain this, as a much larger clone is one base away. The chain has TRBV2 and TRBJ2-7; TRBD1 agrees at 9 bases. CDR1 and CDR2 from the germline V gene are SNHLY and FYNNEI. The CDR3 is 12 amino acids. CDR3 sequence: CASRTGGSEQCF. CDR3 nucleotide sequence: TGTGCCAGCAGGACAGGGGGTTCCGAGCAGTGCTTC.

This clone was found once. This CDR3 is CASSPRLAAEGADTQYF. The CDR3 bases are TGTGCCAGCAGCCCTCGTCTAGCGGCCGAGGGAGCAGATACGCAGTATTTT. The rearrangement links TRBV7-6 to TRBJ2-3, with 7 bases matching TRBD2. Trimming at V came to 5 bases and at J to 4 bases, leaving 15 bases not matched to a gene. Germline CDR1 is SGHVS and CDR2 is FNYEAQ. The CDR3 length is 17 residues.

The chain links TRBV6-5 to TRBJ2-1, with 10 positions matching TRBD2. The germline gives CDR1 MNHEY, CDR2 SVGAGI. Trimming cost V 6 bases and J 7 bases; bases outside gene matches: 6. CDR3 size: 14 residues. CDR3 bases: TGTGCCAGCAGAGTAACTAGCGGGATAAATGAGCAGTTCTTC. Translated, it gives CASRVTSGINEQFF.

This chain connects TRBV5-1 to TRBJ2-7; D ambiguous. Per germline, CDR1 SGHRS and CDR2 YFSETQ. V lost 3 bases, J lost 6 bases, and 7 bases lay in between. This CDR3 spans 11 amino acids. Here the CDR3 DNA reads TGCGCCAGCAGCTATAACGGCGAGCAGTACTTC. Translation: CASSYNGEQYF.

The CDR3 loop is CASSLGLAKHEQYF. Here the CDR3 DNA reads TGTGCCAGCAGCTTGGGACTAGCGAAACACGAGCAGTACTTC. This chain uses TRBV5-4 with TRBJ2-7; 8 bases are a match to TRBD2. Germline V gene sequence: CDR1 SGHNT, CDR2 YYREEE (reference sequence). With 0 bases clipped from V and 5 bases from J, the junction kept 4 bases outside the gene matches. The CDR3 covers 14 residues.

The chain joins TRBV18 to TRBJ2-7; no clear D. The CDR3 runs to 16 residues. Trimming stripped 3 bases from V and 0 bases from J, with 15 bases between. The germline CDR1 and CDR2 sequences are KGHSH and LQKENI. CDR3 bases: TGTGCCAGCTCACCCTCAACTAATTTGGGCTCCTACGAGCAGTACTTC. This sequence encodes CASSPSTNLGSYEQYF.

The chain recombines TRBV5-1 with TRBJ1-1, with no clear D. This CDR3 is 14 amino acids long. Trimming took off 0 bases at V and 3 bases at J, with 9 bases between the two ends. Germline V gene data show CDR1 as SGHRS and CDR2 as YFSETQ. The CDR3 DNA reads TGCGCCAGCAGCTTGGGCAGTGCGTACACTGAAGCTTTCTTT. This gives the protein CASSLGSAYTEAFF. Full variable domain (rest looked up from reference TRBV5-1 and TRBJ1-1): KAGVTQTPRYLIKTRGQQVTLSCSPISGHRSVSWYQQTPGQGLQFLFEYFSETQRNKGNFPGRFSGRQFSNSRSEMNVSTLELGDSALYLCASSLGSAYTEAFFGQGTRLTVV.

This clone was recorded at least ten times. This chain links TRBV5-8 with TRBJ2-1, with no clear D. CDR3 length: 13 amino acids. Per germline, CDR1 SGHTS and CDR2 YDEGEE. V was cut by 3 bases and J by 7 bases, with 11 bases left in between. Here the CDR3 reads CASSWGIRNEQFF. The CDR3 coding sequence is TGTGCCAGCAGCTGGGGTATTCGGAATGAGCAGTTCTTC.

The chain links TRBV19 to TRBJ2-1; possibly TRBD1 for D (5 bases). Germline-derived CDR1 and CDR2 are LNHDA and SQIVND (reference sequence). The CDR3 has 13 residues. The ends were cut back, 4 bases at V and 2 bases at J, with 6 bases in the middle. The CDR3 reads CASSRGPYNEQFF. CDR3 sequence (DNA): TGTGCCAGTAGTAGGGGCCCCTACAATGAGCAGTTCTTC. Full variable domain (outside the CDR3, taken from reference TRBV19 and TRBJ2-1): DGGITQSPKYLFRKEGQNVTLSCEQNLNHDAMYWYRQDPGQGLRLIYYSQIVNDFQKGDIAEGYSVSREKKESFPLTVTSAQKNPTAFYLCASSRGPYNEQFFGPGTRLTVL.

This clone was detected only once. The J gene is TRBJ1-1, the V gene TRBV28, with D unresolved. CDR3 length equals 13 residues. The ends were cut back, 6 bases at V and 1 base at J, with 9 bases in the middle. Germline CDR1 MDHEN, CDR2 SYDVKM. CDR3 loop: CASSFDTNTEAFF. In DNA form, the CDR3 reads TGTGCCAGCAGCTTCGACACGAACACTGAAGCTTTCTTT.

The rearrangement links TRBV29-1 to TRBJ2-3; 9 nucleotides line up with TRBD1. The CDR3 consists of 16 residues. The germline CDR1 and CDR2 sequences are SQVTM and ANQGSEA. The junction had 12 bases not matched to a gene; V was cut back by 4 bases and J by 4 bases. The CDR3 is CSVGPEGTGRSDTQYF. CDR3 bases: TGCAGCGTTGGTCCCGAGGGGACAGGGAGGTCAGATACGCAGTATTTT.

The CDR3 reads CASSGLGPIQSRANVLTF. CDR3 nucleotide sequence: TGTGCCAGCAGTGGGCTGGGTCCGATACAAAGTCGGGCCAACGTCCTGACTTTC. The chain employs TRBV2 and TRBJ2-6; D uncertain. The CDR3 is 18 amino acids. CDR1 SNHLY and CDR2 FYNNEI come from the germline V gene. V lost 4 bases, J lost 5 bases, and 21 bases lay in between.

For this clone: It may be a read error: a sequence one base away is much more abundant. The sample holds other DNA sequences that translate to the same CDR3. The chain carries TRBV12-5 and TRBJ2-5; tentative D call: TRBD1 (6 bases). This CDR3 spans 14 amino acids. Trimming took off 5 bases at V and 5 bases at J, with 15 bases between the two ends. Germline CDR1 is LGHNT and CDR2 is FRNRAP. The CDR3 here is CASGTGTEQETQYF. The CDR3 region has the DNA TGTGCTAGTGGTACAGGGACCGAACAGGAGACCCAGTACTTC.

V usage is TRBV5-1 and J usage is TRBJ1-1; 11 bases are a match to TRBD1. Germline values: CDR1 SGHRS, CDR2 YFSETQ. The CDR3 sequence is 14 residues long. The V segment lost 5 bases and the J segment 4 bases; nucleotides outside the gene matches: 4. CDR3 region: CASRDGTGGTEAFF. CDR3 DNA: TGCGCCAGCAGAGATGGGACAGGGGGCACTGAAGCTTTCTTT.

This clone was seen more than once but under ten times. V and J are TRBV9 and TRBJ2-1; D is perhaps TRBD2 (6 bases). This CDR3 is 16 amino acids long. Germline V gene lookup returns CDR1 SGDLS and CDR2 YYNGEE. Between the trimmed V and J ends, which lost 0 bases and 3 bases, there was a span of 13 bases. The DNA of the CDR3 is TGTGCCAGCAGCGTAGCGCTGACGGGAGACTACAATGAGCAGTTCTTC. It is translated as CASSVALTGDYNEQFF.

The chain links TRBV7-9 to TRBJ2-1; tentative D call: TRBD2 (5 bases). Trimming removed 5 bases at V and 1 base at J, with 9 bases between. CDR3 size: 14 residues. Germline CDR1 is SEHNR and CDR2 is FQNEAQ (reference sequence). This CDR3 reads CASSAWTSYNEQFF. CDR3 DNA sequence: TGTGCCAGCAGCGCGTGGACTTCCTACAATGAGCAGTTCTTC.